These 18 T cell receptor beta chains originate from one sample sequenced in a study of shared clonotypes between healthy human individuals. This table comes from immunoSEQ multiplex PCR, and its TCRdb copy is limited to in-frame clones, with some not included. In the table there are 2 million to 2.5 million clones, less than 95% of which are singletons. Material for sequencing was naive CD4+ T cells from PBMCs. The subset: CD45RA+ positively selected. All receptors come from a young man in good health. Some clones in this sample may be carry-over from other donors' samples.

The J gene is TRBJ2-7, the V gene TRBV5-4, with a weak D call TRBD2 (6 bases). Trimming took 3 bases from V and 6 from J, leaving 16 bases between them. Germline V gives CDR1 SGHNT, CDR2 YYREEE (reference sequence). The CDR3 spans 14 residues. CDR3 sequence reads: CASSSGVAAIEQYF. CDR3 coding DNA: TGTGCCAGCAGCTCTGGGGTAGCGGCCATCGAGCAGTACTTC.

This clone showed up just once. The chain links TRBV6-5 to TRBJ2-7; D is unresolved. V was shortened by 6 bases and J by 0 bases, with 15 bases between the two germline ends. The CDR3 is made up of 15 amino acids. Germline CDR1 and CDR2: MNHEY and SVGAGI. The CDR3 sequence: CASSPNGRSSYEQYF. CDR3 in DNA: TGTGCCAGCAGCCCCAATGGCAGGAGCTCCTACGAGCAGTACTTC.

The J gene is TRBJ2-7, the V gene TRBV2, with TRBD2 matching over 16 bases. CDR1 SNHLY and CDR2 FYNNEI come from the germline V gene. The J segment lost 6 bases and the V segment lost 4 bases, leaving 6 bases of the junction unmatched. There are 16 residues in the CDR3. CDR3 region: CASSGTGLAGGGEQYF. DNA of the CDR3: TGTGCCAGCAGTGGCACGGGACTAGCGGGAGGGGGCGAGCAGTACTTC.

The CDR3: CAWSYTGSRGGNIQYF. The CDR3 coding sequence is TGTGCCTGGAGTTATACCGGGTCCAGGGGGGGAAACATTCAGTACTTC. This chain joins TRBV30 and TRBJ2-4, with D possibly called TRBD1 or TRBD2 (7 bases each). The CDR3 runs 16 residues. V dropped 2 bases and J dropped 6 bases, with 20 bases sitting between them. The germline V gene has CDR1 GTSNPN and CDR2 SVGIG (reference sequence).

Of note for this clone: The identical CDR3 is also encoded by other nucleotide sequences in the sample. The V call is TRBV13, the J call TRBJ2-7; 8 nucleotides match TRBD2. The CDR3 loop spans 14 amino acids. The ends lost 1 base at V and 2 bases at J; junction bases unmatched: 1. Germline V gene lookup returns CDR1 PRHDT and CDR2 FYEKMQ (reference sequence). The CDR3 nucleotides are TGTGCCAGCAGCTTAGCGGGAGGGCCCTACGAGCAGTACTTC. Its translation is CASSLAGGPYEQYF.

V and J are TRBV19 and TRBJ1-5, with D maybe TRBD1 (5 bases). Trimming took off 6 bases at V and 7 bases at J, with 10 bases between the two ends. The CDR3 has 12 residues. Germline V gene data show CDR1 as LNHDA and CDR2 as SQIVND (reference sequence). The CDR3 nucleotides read TGTGCCAGTAGCCAGGGAAGACAGCCCCAGCATTTT. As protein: CASSQGRQPQHF. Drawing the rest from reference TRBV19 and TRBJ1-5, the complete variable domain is DGGITQSPKYLFRKEGQNVTLSCEQNLNHDAMYWYRQDPGQGLRLIYYSQIVNDFQKGDIAEGYSVSREKKESFPLTVTSAQKNPTAFYLCASSQGRQPQHFGDGTRLSIL.

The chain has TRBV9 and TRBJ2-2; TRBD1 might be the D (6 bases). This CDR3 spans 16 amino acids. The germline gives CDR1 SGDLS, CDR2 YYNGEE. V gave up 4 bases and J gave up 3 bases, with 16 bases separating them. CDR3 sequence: CASSTNPDSYTGELFF. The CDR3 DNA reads TGTGCCAGCAGCACGAATCCGGACAGTTACACCGGGGAGCTGTTTTTT. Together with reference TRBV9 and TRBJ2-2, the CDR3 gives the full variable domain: DSGVTQTPKHLITATGQRVTLRCSPRSGDLSVYWYQQSLDQGLQFLIQYYNGEERAKGNILERFSAQQFPDLHSELNLSSLELGDSALYFCASSTNPDSYTGELFFGEGSRLTVL.

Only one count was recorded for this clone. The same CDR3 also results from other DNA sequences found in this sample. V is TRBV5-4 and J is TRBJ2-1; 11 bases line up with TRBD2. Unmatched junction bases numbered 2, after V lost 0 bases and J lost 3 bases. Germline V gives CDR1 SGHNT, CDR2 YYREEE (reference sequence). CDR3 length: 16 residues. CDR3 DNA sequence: TGTGCCAGCAGCTTGGGGGGGACTAGCGGCTACAATGAGCAGTTCTTC. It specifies CASSLGGTSGYNEQFF.

This chain's CDR3 is CASSFSVNEQFF. The CDR3 DNA reads TGCGCCAGCAGCTTCTCTGTGAATGAGCAGTTCTTC. The chain recombines TRBV5-1 with TRBJ2-1, with D hard to call. CDR1 is SGHRS, CDR2 YFSETQ, per germline. The CDR3 covers 12 residues. V was cut by 2 bases and J by 7 bases, with 7 bases left in between.

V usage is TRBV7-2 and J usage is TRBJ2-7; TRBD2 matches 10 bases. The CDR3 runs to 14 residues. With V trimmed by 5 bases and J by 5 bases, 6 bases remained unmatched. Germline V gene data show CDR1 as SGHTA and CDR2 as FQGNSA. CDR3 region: CASSPGLARNEQYF. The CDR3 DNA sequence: TGTGCCAGCAGCCCGGGACTAGCGAGGAACGAGCAGTACTTC. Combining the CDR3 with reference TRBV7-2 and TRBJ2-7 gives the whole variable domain GAGVSQSPSNKVTEKGKDVELRCDPISGHTALYWYRQSLGQGLEFLIYFQGNSAPDKSGLPSDRFSAERTGGSVSTLTIQRTQQEDSAVYLCASSPGLARNEQYFGPGTRLTVT.

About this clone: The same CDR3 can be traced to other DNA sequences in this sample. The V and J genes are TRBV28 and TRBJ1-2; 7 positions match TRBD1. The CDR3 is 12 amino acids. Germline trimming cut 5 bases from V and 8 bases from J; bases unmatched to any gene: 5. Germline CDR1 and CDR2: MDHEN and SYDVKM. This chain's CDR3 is CASSRTGVGYTF. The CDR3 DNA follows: TGTGCCAGCAGTCGTACAGGGGTCGGCTACACCTTC.

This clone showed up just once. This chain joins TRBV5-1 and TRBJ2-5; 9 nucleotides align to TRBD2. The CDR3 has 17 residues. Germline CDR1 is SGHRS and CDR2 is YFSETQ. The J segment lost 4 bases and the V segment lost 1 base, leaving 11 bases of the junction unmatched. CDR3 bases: TGCGCCAGCAGCTTGTTTTCGGAGCGGGGGGCAGGAGAGACCCAGTACTTC. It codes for CASSLFSERGAGETQYF.

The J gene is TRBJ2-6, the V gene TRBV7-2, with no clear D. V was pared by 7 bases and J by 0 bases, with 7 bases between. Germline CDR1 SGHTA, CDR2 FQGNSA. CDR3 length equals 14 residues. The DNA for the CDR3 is TGTGCCAGCACCCCGCCCTCTGGGGCCAACGTCCTGACTTTC. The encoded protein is CASTPPSGANVLTF. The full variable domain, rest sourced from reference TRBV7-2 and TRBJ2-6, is GAGVSQSPSNKVTEKGKDVELRCDPISGHTALYWYRQSLGQGLEFLIYFQGNSAPDKSGLPSDRFSAERTGGSVSTLTIQRTQQEDSAVYLCASTPPSGANVLTFGAGSRLTVL.

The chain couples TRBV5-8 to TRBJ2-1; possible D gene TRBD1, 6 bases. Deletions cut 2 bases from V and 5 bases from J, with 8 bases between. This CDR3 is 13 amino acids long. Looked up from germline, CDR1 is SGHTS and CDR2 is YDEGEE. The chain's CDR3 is CASSLDRNNEQFF. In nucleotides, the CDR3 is TGTGCCAGCAGCTTAGACAGGAACAATGAGCAGTTCTTC. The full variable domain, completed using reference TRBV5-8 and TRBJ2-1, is EAGVTQSPTHLIKTRGQQATLRCSPISGHTSVYWYQQALGLGLQFLLWYDEGEERNRGNFPPRFSGRQFPNYSSELNVNALELEDSALYLCASSLDRNNEQFFGPGTRLTVL.

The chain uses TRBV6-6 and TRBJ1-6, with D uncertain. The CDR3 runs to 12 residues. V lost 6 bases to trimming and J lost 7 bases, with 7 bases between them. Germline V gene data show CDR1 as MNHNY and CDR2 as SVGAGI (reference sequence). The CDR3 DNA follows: TGTGCCAGCAGAACGGCGAATTCACCCCTCCACTTT. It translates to CASRTANSPLHF.

The DNA for the CDR3 is TGTGCCAGCTCACGCCGGACCAGCGCGAACACCGGGGAGCTGTTTTTT. Translating it yields CASSRRTSANTGELFF. J is TRBJ2-2 and V is TRBV18; no firm D call. The V end lost 4 bases, the J end lost 0 bases, and 12 bases lay between the germline ends. The CDR3 extends over 16 amino acids. Germline CDR1 reads KGHSH; CDR2 reads LQKENI.

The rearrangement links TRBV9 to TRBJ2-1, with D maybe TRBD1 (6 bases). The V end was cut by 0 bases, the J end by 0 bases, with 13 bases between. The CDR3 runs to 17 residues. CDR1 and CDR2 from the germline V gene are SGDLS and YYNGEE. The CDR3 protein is CASSVVGAASSYNEQFF. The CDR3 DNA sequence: TGTGCCAGCAGCGTAGTGGGGGCGGCAAGCTCCTACAATGAGCAGTTCTTC. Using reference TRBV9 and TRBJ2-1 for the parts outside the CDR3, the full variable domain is DSGVTQTPKHLITATGQRVTLRCSPRSGDLSVYWYQQSLDQGLQFLIQYYNGEERAKGNILERFSAQQFPDLHSELNLSSLELGDSALYFCASSVVGAASSYNEQFFGPGTRLTVL.

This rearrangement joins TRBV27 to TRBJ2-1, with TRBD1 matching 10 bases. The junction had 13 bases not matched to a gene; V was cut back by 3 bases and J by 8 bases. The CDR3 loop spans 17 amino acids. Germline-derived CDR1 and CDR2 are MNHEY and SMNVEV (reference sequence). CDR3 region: CASSLAGGTGDPHEQFF. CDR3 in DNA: TGTGCCAGCAGTTTGGCTGGGGGGACAGGGGATCCCCATGAGCAGTTCTTC.